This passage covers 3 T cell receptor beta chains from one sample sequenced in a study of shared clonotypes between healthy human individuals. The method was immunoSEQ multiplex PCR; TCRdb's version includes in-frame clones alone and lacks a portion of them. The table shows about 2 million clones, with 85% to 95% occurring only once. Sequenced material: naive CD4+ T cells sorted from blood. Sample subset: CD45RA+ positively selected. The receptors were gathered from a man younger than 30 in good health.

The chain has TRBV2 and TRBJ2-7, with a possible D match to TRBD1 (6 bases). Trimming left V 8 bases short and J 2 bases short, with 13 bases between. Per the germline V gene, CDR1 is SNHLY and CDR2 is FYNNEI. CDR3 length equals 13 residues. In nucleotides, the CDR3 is TGTGCCAGCTCGTGGCAGGGGCCCTACGAGCAGTACTTC. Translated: CASSWQGPYEQYF.

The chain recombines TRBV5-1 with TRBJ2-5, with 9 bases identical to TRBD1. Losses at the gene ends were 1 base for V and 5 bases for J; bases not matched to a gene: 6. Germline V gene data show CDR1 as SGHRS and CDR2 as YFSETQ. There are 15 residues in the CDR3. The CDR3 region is CASSLPGTGWETQYF. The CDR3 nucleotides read TGCGCCAGCAGCTTGCCCGGGACAGGGTGGGAGACCCAGTACTTC.

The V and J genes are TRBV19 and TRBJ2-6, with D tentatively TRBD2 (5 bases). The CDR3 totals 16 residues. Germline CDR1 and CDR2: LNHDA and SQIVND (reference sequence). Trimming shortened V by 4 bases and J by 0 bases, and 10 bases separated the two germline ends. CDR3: CASSSGSGSGANVLTF. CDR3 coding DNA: TGTGCCAGTAGTAGCGGGTCCGGCTCTGGGGCCAACGTCCTGACTTTC.